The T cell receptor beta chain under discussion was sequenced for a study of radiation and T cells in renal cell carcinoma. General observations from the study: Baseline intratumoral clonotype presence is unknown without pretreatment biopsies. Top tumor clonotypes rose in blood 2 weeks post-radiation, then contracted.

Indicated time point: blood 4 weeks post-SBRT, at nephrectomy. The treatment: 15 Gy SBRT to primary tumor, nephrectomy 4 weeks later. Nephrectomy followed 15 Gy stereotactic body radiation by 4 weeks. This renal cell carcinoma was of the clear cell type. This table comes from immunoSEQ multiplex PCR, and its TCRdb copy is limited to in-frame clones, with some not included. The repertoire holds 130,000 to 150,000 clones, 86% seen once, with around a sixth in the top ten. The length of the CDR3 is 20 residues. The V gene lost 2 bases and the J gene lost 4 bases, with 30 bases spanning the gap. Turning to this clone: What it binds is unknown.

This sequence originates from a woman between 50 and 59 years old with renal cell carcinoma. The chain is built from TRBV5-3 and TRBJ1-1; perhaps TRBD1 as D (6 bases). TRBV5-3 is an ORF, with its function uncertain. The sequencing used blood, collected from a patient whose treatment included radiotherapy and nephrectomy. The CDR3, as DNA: TGTGCCAGAAGCTTAGGGGGATTCGGTCGGCTGCTCAGCGGTGGCACTGAAGCTTTCTTT. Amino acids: CARSLGGFGRLLSGGTEAFF.